This TCR beta chain was obtained from a study of cytomegalovirus exposure and HLA in healthy donors. The CDR3 loop spans 14 amino acids. Germline V gives CDR1 SGHNT, CDR2 YYREEE (reference sequence). V shed 5 bases, J shed 6 bases, and the junction held 10 bases outside the gene matches. PCR amplification relied on 60 Vbeta primers (plus 13 Jbeta primers). TCRdb's copy holds only in-frame clones and misses some; the assay was immunoSEQ multiplex PCR. Here the sample table reports around 150,000 clones. The receptor comes from a woman aged 55-70 years in good health and CMV-seronegative. The chain is built from TRBV5-4 and TRBJ1-1; 7 bases line up with TRBD1. Sequencing input: PBMCs. CDR3 in amino acids: CASRPQGFDSEAFF. In DNA, the CDR3 is TGTGCCAGCAGACCACAGGGGTTTGATTCTGAAGCTTTCTTT. Full variable domain (remainder filled in from reference TRBV5-4 and TRBJ1-1): ETGVTQSPTHLIKTRGQQVTLRCSSQSGHNTVSWYQQALGQGPQFIFQYYREEENGRGNFPPRFSGLQFPNYSSELNVNALELDDSALYLCASRPQGFDSEAFFGQGTRLTVV.